This TCR beta chain was recovered during a study of blood T cell repertoires in COVID-19. Study-wide background: In each case, the material was cDNA or gDNA derived from T cells, B-cell-depleted T cells, or PBMCs.

The sample holds a few counts of this clone. The CDR3 is made up of 13 amino acids. V was clipped by 4 bases and J by 4 bases, with 10 bases between them. Looked up from germline, CDR1 is ENHRY and CDR2 is SYGVKD. Sequencing used immunoSEQ multiplex PCR; TCRdb keeps in-frame clones, though not all of them. The data show roughly 80,000 clones, with over 75% seen just once and over 8.5% held by the top ten. This sequence was found in a man between 50 and 59 years old with acute or convalescent COVID-19. Sequencing was performed on peripheral blood. The V call is TRBV10-3, the J call TRBJ1-2, with a tentative D call TRBD1 (5 bases). Here the CDR3 DNA reads TGTGCCATCAGTGGGGGGGATGCCTATGGCTACACCTTC. Its protein is CAISGGDAYGYTF.